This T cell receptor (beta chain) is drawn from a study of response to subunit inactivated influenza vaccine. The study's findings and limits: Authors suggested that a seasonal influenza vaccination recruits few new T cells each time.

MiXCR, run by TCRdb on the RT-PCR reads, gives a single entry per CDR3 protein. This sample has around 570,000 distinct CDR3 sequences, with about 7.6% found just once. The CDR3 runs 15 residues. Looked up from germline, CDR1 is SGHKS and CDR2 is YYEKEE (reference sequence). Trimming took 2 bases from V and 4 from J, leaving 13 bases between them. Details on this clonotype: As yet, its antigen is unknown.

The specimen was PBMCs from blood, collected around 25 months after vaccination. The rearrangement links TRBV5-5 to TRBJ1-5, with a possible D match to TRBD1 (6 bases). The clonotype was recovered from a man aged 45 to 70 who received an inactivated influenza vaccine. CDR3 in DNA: TGTGCCAGCAGCTTCCTCGGGACAATAAATCAGCCCCAGCATTTT. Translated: CASSFLGTINQPQHF.